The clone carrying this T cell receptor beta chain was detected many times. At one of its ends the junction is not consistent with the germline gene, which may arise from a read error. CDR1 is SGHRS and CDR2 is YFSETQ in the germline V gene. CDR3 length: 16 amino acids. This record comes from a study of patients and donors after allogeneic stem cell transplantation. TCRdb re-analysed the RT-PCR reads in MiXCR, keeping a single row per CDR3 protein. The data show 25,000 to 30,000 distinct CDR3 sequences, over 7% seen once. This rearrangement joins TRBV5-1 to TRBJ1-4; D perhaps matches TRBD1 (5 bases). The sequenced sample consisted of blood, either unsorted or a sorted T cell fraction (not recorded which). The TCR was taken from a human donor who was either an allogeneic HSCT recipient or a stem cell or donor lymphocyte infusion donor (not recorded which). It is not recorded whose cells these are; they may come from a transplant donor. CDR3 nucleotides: TGCGCCAGCGCACGCGAGGCAGGGCGGGCTAATGAAAGACTGTTTTTT. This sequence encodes CASAREAGRANERLFF.